This record covers a single TCR beta chain. Its matching antigen is unknown. This specimen belongs to a study of T cell repertoires in cytomegalovirus infection. Findings and limits, study-wide: There were HLA-C-restricted CMV-specific TCR beta clonotypes dominating the ex vivo response.

Germline assignment: CDR1 SGHDT and CDR2 YYEEEE. This CDR3 contains 16 residues. Trimming cost V 0 bases and J 3 bases, with 10 bases left between them. In TCRdb, the reads were re-called with MiXCR into one record per CDR3 protein. The repertoire holds approximately 300,000 distinct CDR3 sequences, approximately 25% seen once, with about an eighth in the top ten. The receptor was isolated from a human donor in good health (CMV status not recorded). Some clones in this sample may be carry-over from other donors' samples. The specimen comprised cultured PBMCs, sampled from culture after CMV antigen stimulation. The chain has TRBV5-6 and TRBJ2-6; D ambiguous. CDR3 in amino acids: CASSLAGPGGANVLTF. The CDR3 bases are TGTGCCAGCAGCTTGGCGGGCCCCGGTGGGGCCAACGTCCTGACTTTC.